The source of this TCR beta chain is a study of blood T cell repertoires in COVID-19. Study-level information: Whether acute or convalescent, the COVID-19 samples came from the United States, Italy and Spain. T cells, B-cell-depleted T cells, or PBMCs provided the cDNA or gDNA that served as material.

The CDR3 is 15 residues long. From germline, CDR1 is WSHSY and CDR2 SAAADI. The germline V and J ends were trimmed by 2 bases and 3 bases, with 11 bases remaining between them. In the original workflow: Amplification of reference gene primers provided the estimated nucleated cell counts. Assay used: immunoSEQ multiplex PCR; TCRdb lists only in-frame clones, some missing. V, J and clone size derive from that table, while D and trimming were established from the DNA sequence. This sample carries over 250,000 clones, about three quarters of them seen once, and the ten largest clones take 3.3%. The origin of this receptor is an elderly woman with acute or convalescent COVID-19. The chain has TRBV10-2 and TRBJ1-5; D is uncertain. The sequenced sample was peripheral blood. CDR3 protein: CASSESSSYNQPQHF. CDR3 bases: TGCGCCAGCAGTGAGAGTTCGAGTTACAATCAGCCCCAGCATTTT.